This paragraph covers one T cell receptor beta chain sequence. The table came from immunoSEQ multiplex PCR; TCRdb's copy has only in-frame clones and leaves some out. Among roughly 180,000 clones listed, approximately 86% were seen once. The data were obtained in a study of blood T cell repertoires in COVID-19. CDR1 and CDR2 from the germline V gene are SEHNR and FQNEAQ (reference sequence). The CDR3 has 17 residues. V lost 5 bases and J lost 5; bases outside the gene matches: 12. Material for sequencing was peripheral blood. This clonotype was obtained from a man in his 60s with acute or convalescent COVID-19. This rearrangement joins TRBV7-9 to TRBJ2-2; 9 bases map to TRBD2. Here the CDR3 reads CASSHHQTSGATGELFF. In nucleotides, the CDR3 is TGTGCCAGCAGCCACCATCAGACTAGCGGCGCAACCGGGGAGCTGTTTTTT.